Sequencing of this TCR beta chain was carried out in a study of blood T cell repertoires in COVID-19. Across the whole study: The United States, Italy and Spain were the sources of the acute and convalescent COVID-19 samples.

Assay used: immunoSEQ multiplex PCR; TCRdb lists only in-frame clones, some missing. The data show roughly 100,000 clones, 85% to 95% seen once. Germline V lookup: CDR1 SNHLY, CDR2 FYNNEI. V gave up 8 bases and J gave up 3 bases, with 11 bases separating them. This CDR3 is 12 amino acids long. The material sequenced was peripheral blood. The chain carries TRBV2 and TRBJ2-7; perhaps TRBD1 as D (5 bases). This clonotype was sampled from a woman aged 45-65 years in a cohort sampled during active COVID-19. This CDR3 is CASRPGLYEQYF. CDR3 coding DNA: TGTGCCAGCCGGCCAGGGCTCTACGAGCAGTACTTC. The whole variable domain, remainder taken from reference TRBV2 and TRBJ2-7, is EPEVTQTPSHQVTQMGQEVILRCVPISNHLYFYWYRQILGQKVEFLVSFYNNEISEKSEIFDDQFSVERPDGSNFTLKIRSTKLEDSAMYFCASRPGLYEQYFGPGTRLTVT.